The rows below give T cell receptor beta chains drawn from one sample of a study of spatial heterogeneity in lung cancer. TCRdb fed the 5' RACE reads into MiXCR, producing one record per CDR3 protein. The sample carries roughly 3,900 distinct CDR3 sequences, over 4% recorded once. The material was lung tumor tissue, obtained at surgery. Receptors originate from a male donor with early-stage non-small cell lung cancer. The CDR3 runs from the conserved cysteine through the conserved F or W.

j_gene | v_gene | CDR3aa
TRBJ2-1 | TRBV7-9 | CASRLLTGNEQFF
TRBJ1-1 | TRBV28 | CASSLTGWTEAFF
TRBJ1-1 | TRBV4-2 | CASSQVPYTMNTEAFF
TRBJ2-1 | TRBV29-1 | CSVGGQGNEQFF
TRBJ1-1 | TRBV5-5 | CASSRDSNTEAFF
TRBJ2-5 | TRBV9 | CASSVMAGEGETQYF
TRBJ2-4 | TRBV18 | CASSPEVGPKNIQYF
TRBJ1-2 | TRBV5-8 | CASSFTIGTGANYGYTF
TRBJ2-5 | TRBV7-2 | CASSLTFGGETQYF
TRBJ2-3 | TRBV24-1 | CATSDFNSYTQYF
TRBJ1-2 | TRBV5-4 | CASSLTGLGGYTF
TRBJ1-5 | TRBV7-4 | CASSAPGQRHQPQHF
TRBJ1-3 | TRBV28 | CASSFFQAASSGNTIYF
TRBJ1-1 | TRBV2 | CASSLTVEAFF
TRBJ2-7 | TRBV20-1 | CSAGMEQYF